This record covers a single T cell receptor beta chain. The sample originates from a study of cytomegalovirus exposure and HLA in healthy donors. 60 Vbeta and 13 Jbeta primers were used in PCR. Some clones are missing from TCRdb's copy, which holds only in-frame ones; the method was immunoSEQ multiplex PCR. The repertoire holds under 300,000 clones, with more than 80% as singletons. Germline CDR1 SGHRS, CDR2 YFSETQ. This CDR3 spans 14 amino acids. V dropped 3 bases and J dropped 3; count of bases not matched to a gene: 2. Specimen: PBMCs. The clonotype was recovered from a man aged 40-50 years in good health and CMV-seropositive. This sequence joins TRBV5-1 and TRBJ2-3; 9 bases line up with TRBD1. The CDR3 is CASSYGTGTDTQYF. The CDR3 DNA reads TGCGCCAGCAGCTACGGGACAGGGACAGATACGCAGTATTTT.